Listed here are 29 T cell receptor beta chains from one sample, sequenced in a study of cytomegalovirus exposure and HLA in healthy donors. It was with 60 Vbeta and 13 Jbeta primers that the PCR ran. Only in-frame clones appear in the TCRdb table, and some are missing; sequencing was by immunoSEQ multiplex PCR. The top ten hold about 9.3% of the sample, which has more than 150,000 clones, 70% to 90% seen once. Source material: PBMCs. The source of these receptors is a man aged 18 to 35 in good health and CMV-seropositive.

This chain uses TRBV9 with TRBJ1-2; TRBD1 is a possible D gene (6 bases). The germline V gene has CDR1 SGDLS and CDR2 YYNGEE. The CDR3 length is 19 residues. The ends were cut back, 4 bases at V and 0 bases at J, with 25 bases in the middle. The chain's CDR3 is CASSPFLAPQGLANYGYTF. The CDR3 DNA is TGTGCCAGCAGCCCGTTTTTGGCACCTCAGGGGTTAGCTAACTATGGCTACACCTTC.

Only one count was recorded for this clone. The same CDR3 can be traced to other DNA sequences in this sample. The chain recombines TRBV5-1 with TRBJ1-4, with 7 bases fitting TRBD1. After removal of 5 bases from V and 5 bases from J, the junction contained 6 bases not matched to a gene. The CDR3 is 14 residues long. Germline V lookup: CDR1 SGHRS, CDR2 YFSETQ. The CDR3 nucleotides read TGCGCCAGCAGTCTACAGGGGCAAAATGAAAAACTGTTTTTT. This translates into CASSLQGQNEKLFF.

The chain links TRBV6-5 to TRBJ1-1; TRBD1 is a possible D gene (5 bases). Germline loops: CDR1 MNHEY, CDR2 SVGAGI. This CDR3 region has 14 residues. The germline V and J ends were trimmed by 6 bases and 2 bases, with 13 bases remaining between them. The CDR3 sequence is CASRSLGGNTEAFF. Here the CDR3 DNA reads TGTGCCAGCAGGAGCCTGGGGGGAAACACTGAAGCTTTCTTT.

This chain connects TRBV13 to TRBJ2-2; 13 positions match TRBD2. The CDR3 covers 16 residues. Trimming at V came to 0 bases and at J to 6 bases, leaving 1 base not matched to a gene. Germline V gene lookup returns CDR1 PRHDT and CDR2 FYEKMQ (reference sequence). The CDR3, as DNA: TGTGCCAGCAGCTTAGGACTAGCGGGGGGGCCCGGGGAGCTGTTTTTT. This encodes CASSLGLAGGPGELFF.

The V gene is TRBV18, the J gene TRBJ1-1, with D unresolved. The CDR3 extends over 15 amino acids. V lost 2 bases, J lost 0 bases, and 10 bases lay in between. CDR1 and CDR2 (germline): KGHSH, LQKENI. The CDR3 region has the DNA TGTGCCAGCTCACCAAATCGGGAGCTGAACACTGAAGCTTTCTTT. Translated, it gives CASSPNRELNTEAFF.

The genes are TRBV5-1 and TRBJ1-6, with 7 positions matching TRBD1. J gave up 13 bases and V 0 bases, and 16 bases lay outside the gene matches. The germline V gene encodes CDR1 SGHRS and CDR2 YFSETQ. There are 17 residues in the CDR3. CDR3 sequence (DNA): TGCGCCAGCAGCTTGGGAGATCGACAGGGTTTAACCCTCCCCCTCCACTTT. Amino acid sequence: CASSLGDRQGLTLPLHF.

For the CDR3, the DNA is TGTGCCAGCACCCCCCGGGAAGGCTTATACGACTACACCTTC. This encodes CASTPREGLYDYTF. The rearrangement joins TRBV2 to TRBJ1-2, with D unresolved. The CDR3 sequence is 14 residues long. Per the germline V gene, CDR1 is SNHLY and CDR2 is FYNNEI. V dropped 7 bases and J dropped 10 bases, with 22 bases sitting between them.

V is TRBV12-5 and J is TRBJ1-2; 7 bases are shared with TRBD1. The V gene end was trimmed by 6 bases and the J gene end by 5 bases; junction bases not matched to a gene: 12. Looked up from germline, CDR1 is LGHNT and CDR2 is FRNRAP. CDR3 length: 15 amino acids. Here the CDR3 DNA reads TGTGCTAGTGGCCTACCCGGGACAGAACTATATGGCTACACCTTC. Its protein product is CASGLPGTELYGYTF.

The chain links TRBV27 to TRBJ1-2, with a weak D call TRBD1 (6 bases). CDR1 MNHEY and CDR2 SMNVEV come from the germline V gene (reference sequence). Trimming removed 3 bases at V and 3 bases at J, with 14 bases between. This CDR3 has 15 amino acids. This chain's CDR3 is CASSLGGQTYYGYTF. The CDR3 nucleotides are TGTGCCAGCAGTTTGGGTGGACAGACATACTATGGCTACACCTTC.

The chain joins TRBV9 to TRBJ2-3, with D unresolved. The V and J ends lost 0 bases and 0 bases respectively, with 5 bases between them. CDR1 and CDR2 from the germline V gene are SGDLS and YYNGEE. The CDR3 spans 14 residues. This chain's CDR3 is CASSVVTSTDTQYF. In nucleotides, the CDR3 is TGTGCCAGCAGCGTAGTCACTAGCACAGATACGCAGTATTTT. Together with reference TRBV9 and TRBJ2-3, the CDR3 gives the full variable domain: DSGVTQTPKHLITATGQRVTLRCSPRSGDLSVYWYQQSLDQGLQFLIQYYNGEERAKGNILERFSAQQFPDLHSELNLSSLELGDSALYFCASSVVTSTDTQYFGPGTRLTVL.

This clone has a single count. The chain links TRBV5-4 to TRBJ1-6, with 10 bases aligning to TRBD1. V gave up 0 bases and J gave up 17 bases; unmatched junction bases: 2. The CDR3 contains 12 residues. Germline values: CDR1 SGHNT, CDR2 YYREEE (reference sequence). CDR3 nucleotide sequence: TGTGCCAGCAGCTTGGGACAGGGGGCTGTCCACTTT. Translation: CASSLGQGAVHF.

V gene TRBV5-6 combines with J gene TRBJ1-3; TRBD1 matches 8 bases. From germline, CDR1 is SGHDT and CDR2 YYEEEE. The CDR3 runs to 16 residues. Germline trimming cut 1 base from V and 2 bases from J; bases unmatched to any gene: 5. Here the CDR3 reads CASSLFGQGPGNTIYF. The CDR3, as DNA: TGTGCCAGCAGCTTGTTCGGACAGGGCCCTGGAAACACCATATATTTT.

The J gene is TRBJ2-1, the V gene TRBV7-2; possible D gene TRBD2, 7 bases. The CDR3 covers 15 residues. V lost 2 bases, J lost 4 bases, and 12 bases lay in between. CDR1 is SGHTA and CDR2 is FQGNSA in the germline V gene. The CDR3 DNA sequence: TGTGCCAGCAGCTTATCGGGGGGCGTGTACAATGAGCAGTTCTTC. Translated: CASSLSGGVYNEQFF.

The chain employs TRBV5-4 and TRBJ2-1; 12 positions agree with TRBD2. The CDR3 sequence is 15 residues long. Germline CDR1 SGHNT, CDR2 YYREEE (reference sequence). The V gene end was trimmed by 5 bases and the J gene end by 9 bases; junction bases not matched to a gene: 9. The CDR3 DNA reads TGTGCCAGCAGAGCACCTAGCGGGGGGGCGGGTGAGCAGTTCTTC. Amino acid sequence: CASRAPSGGAGEQFF.

The chain recombines TRBV4-1 with TRBJ2-7; D gene uncertain. The CDR3 consists of 15 residues. Germline V gives CDR1 MGHRA, CDR2 YSYEKL. V was trimmed by 0 bases and J by 1 base, leaving 10 bases between them. Here the CDR3 reads CASSQDNTESYEQYF. The DNA of the CDR3 is TGCGCCAGCAGCCAAGATAACACAGAGTCCTACGAGCAGTACTTC.

The V call is TRBV7-9, the J call TRBJ2-3, with 15 positions matching TRBD2. Losses at the gene ends were 5 bases for V and 6 bases for J; bases not matched to a gene: 9. The CDR3 has 17 amino acids. In germline, CDR1 is SEHNR, CDR2 FQNEAQ (reference sequence). This CDR3 is CASSLWTSGGASDTQYF. CDR3 coding DNA: TGTGCCAGCAGCCTATGGACTAGCGGGGGGGCATCGGATACGCAGTATTTT. The full variable domain, rest sourced from reference TRBV7-9 and TRBJ2-3, is DTGVSQNPRHKITKRGQNVTFRCDPISEHNRLYWYRQTLGQGPEFLTYFQNEAQLEKSRLLSDRFSAERPKGSFSTLEIQRTEQGDSAMYLCASSLWTSGGASDTQYFGPGTRLTVL.

Only one count was recorded for this clone. The chain joins TRBV4-1 to TRBJ2-7; TRBD1 matches at 9 bases. CDR1 MGHRA and CDR2 YSYEKL come from the germline V gene. The V and J ends lost 1 base and 3 bases, in that order; junction bases with no gene match: 7. CDR3 size: 16 residues. CDR3: CASSQVSGTGIYEQYF. For the CDR3, the DNA is TGCGCCAGCAGCCAAGTGTCCGGGACAGGGATCTACGAGCAGTACTTC.

The rearrangement joins TRBV10-3 to TRBJ2-5, with D unclear. Trimming took off 0 bases at V and 1 base at J, with 12 bases between the two ends. Per germline, CDR1 ENHRY and CDR2 SYGVKD. This CDR3 is 16 amino acids long. The CDR3 reads CAISESENSPQETQYF. CDR3 coding DNA: TGTGCCATCAGTGAGTCTGAAAACTCCCCCCAAGAGACCCAGTACTTC.

This clone showed up just once. The chain has TRBV25-1 and TRBJ2-5; D remains ambiguous. CDR1 MGHDK and CDR2 SYGVNS come from the germline V gene. The CDR3 is 13 amino acids. Trimming cost V 3 bases and J 0 bases, with 5 bases left between them. For the CDR3, the DNA is TGTGCCAGCAGTGACCGGTACCAAGAGACCCAGTACTTC. Its protein is CASSDRYQETQYF. Drawing the rest from reference TRBV25-1 and TRBJ2-5, the complete variable domain is EADIYQTPRYLVIGTGKKITLECSQTMGHDKMYWYQQDPGMELHLIHYSYGVNSTEKGDLSSESTVSRIRTEHFPLTLESARPSHTSQYLCASSDRYQETQYFGPGTRLLVL.

V and J are TRBV6-5 and TRBJ1-2, with 9 positions matching TRBD1. The CDR3 runs 13 residues. The germline V gene has CDR1 MNHEY and CDR2 SVGAGI. Trimming took 5 bases from V and 4 from J; bases not matched to a gene: 2. The CDR3 region has the DNA TGTGCCAGCAGTGCGGGACAGGGCTATGGCTACACCTTC. Encoded protein: CASSAGQGYGYTF.

The J gene is TRBJ1-3, the V gene TRBV14; no clear D. Per the germline V gene, CDR1 is SGHDN and CDR2 is FVKESK. The length of the CDR3 is 14 residues. With 4 bases removed from V and 0 bases from J, the gap between germline ends came to 7 bases. The CDR3 reads CASSPTFSGNTIYF. In DNA form, the CDR3 reads TGTGCCAGCAGCCCTACTTTCTCTGGAAACACCATATATTTT.

The chain joins TRBV4-2 to TRBJ2-3; 10 nucleotides align to TRBD2. Germline V gene lookup returns CDR1 LGHNA and CDR2 YNFKEQ. This CDR3 comprises 17 residues. V lost 4 bases and J lost 6; bases outside the gene matches: 13. The CDR3 coding sequence is TGTGCCAGCAGCCGTGGGCGAGCGGGGGGGCCGTCGGATACGCAGTATTTT. Its protein product is CASSRGRAGGPSDTQYF.

V usage is TRBV5-1 and J usage is TRBJ2-3; tentative D call: TRBD1 (5 bases). Trimming stripped 5 bases from V and 5 bases from J, with 12 bases between. Germline V gene data show CDR1 as SGHRS and CDR2 as YFSETQ. This CDR3 spans 13 amino acids. The CDR3 DNA reads as TGCGCCAGCAGAGGGGCGGACCAAGATACGCAGTATTTT. Its translation: CASRGADQDTQYF.

The V and J genes are TRBV6-4 and TRBJ2-2, with a tentative D call TRBD2 (6 bases). V was trimmed by 6 bases and J by 5 bases, leaving 13 bases between them. This CDR3 has 14 amino acids. Germline V gives CDR1 MRHNA, CDR2 SNTAGT. The DNA for the CDR3 is TGTGCCAGCAGCCGATTAGCGGAAACCGGGGAGCTGTTTTTT. Residues: CASSRLAETGELFF.

The J gene is TRBJ2-5, the V gene TRBV11-2, with 10 bases aligning to TRBD2. The CDR3 runs 16 residues. Germline V gene sequence: CDR1 SGHAT, CDR2 FQNNGV. Trimming removed 1 base from V and 5 bases from J; junction bases left unmatched: 7. The CDR3 DNA is TGTGCCAGCAGCTTAGCGAGCGGGGGGGCCTTGGAGACCCAGTACTTC. Translation: CASSLASGGALETQYF.

The V and J genes are TRBV29-1 and TRBJ1-1; weak D call: TRBD1 (5 bases). The V end was cut by 6 bases, the J end by 5 bases, with 13 bases between. The CDR3 runs to 12 residues. Germline values: CDR1 SQVTM, CDR2 ANQGSEA. The DNA of the CDR3 is TGCAGCGTCTTCAGGGATGGGACTGAAGCTTTCTTT. It is translated as CSVFRDGTEAFF. The whole variable domain, filled in from reference TRBV29-1 and TRBJ1-1, reads SAVISQKPSRDICQRGTSLTIQCQVDSQVTMMFWYRQQPGQSLTLIATANQGSEATYESGFVIDKFPISRPNLTFSTLTVSNMSPEDSSIYLCSVFRDGTEAFFGQGTRLTVV.

V usage is TRBV7-2 and J usage is TRBJ1-1; unclear D gene. The CDR3 runs 11 residues. Trimming cost V 4 bases and J 11 bases, with 11 bases left between them. Germline V gene lookup returns CDR1 SGHTA and CDR2 FQGNSA. Written as DNA, the CDR3 is TGTGCCAGCAGCTCCGTGGAGTGGGCTTTCTTT. Amino acid sequence: CASSSVEWAFF.

The table lists this clone with a few counts. This chain links TRBV27 with TRBJ2-7; D is possibly TRBD2 (5 bases). Germline V gene sequence: CDR1 MNHEY, CDR2 SMNVEV (reference sequence). CDR3 length equals 12 residues. Trimming removed 5 bases at V and 5 bases at J, with 10 bases between. The CDR3, as DNA: TGTGCCAGCAGTCGCCCGGGGAACGAGCAGTACTTC. This codes for CASSRPGNEQYF.

This clone has more than one count but fewer than ten. V usage is TRBV9 and J usage is TRBJ2-7; D unclear. Germline V gene data show CDR1 as SGDLS and CDR2 as YYNGEE. Trimming cost V 0 bases and J 3 bases, with 10 bases left between them. There are 14 residues in the CDR3. The CDR3 region has the DNA TGTGCCAGCAGCGTAGGACTCCCAGACTACGAGCAGTACTTC. This translates into CASSVGLPDYEQYF.